The source of this TCR beta chain is a study of blood T cell repertoires in COVID-19. As for the study in general: Spain, Italy and the United States supplied samples that represented acute and convalescent COVID-19. The cDNA or gDNA used as material had been derived from T cells, B-cell-depleted T cells, or PBMCs.

The V segment lost 8 bases and the J segment 8 bases; nucleotides outside the gene matches: 11. Germline loops: CDR1 MNHEY, CDR2 SVGAGI. The CDR3 totals 14 residues. In the source study's methods: Scientists estimated how many nucleated cells there were by amplifying reference gene primers. Assay: immunoSEQ multiplex PCR; the TCRdb copy retains only in-frame clones and omits some. That table furnishes V, J and clone size, whereas the DNA furnished D and trimming. The table shows around 150,000 clones, with around four fifths occurring only once. This chain links TRBV6-5 with TRBJ1-5; 8 bases match TRBD1. The sequence came from a woman of 80 years or more with acute or convalescent COVID-19. Sequencing input: peripheral blood. The CDR3 spells CASARQGAREPQHF. The CDR3 DNA sequence: TGTGCCAGCGCGCGGCAGGGGGCTAGGGAGCCCCAGCATTTT.